Listed below are T cell receptor beta chains from one sample, sequenced in a study of blood T cell repertoires in COVID-19. Profiled with immunoSEQ multiplex PCR; TCRdb holds only in-frame clones, not every one. The sample lists 80,000 to 130,000 clones, 70% to 90% occurring once. The specimen was peripheral blood. The origin of the receptors is a woman aged 55 to 70 with acute or convalescent COVID-19. Both conserved end residues are part of each CDR3. The order of the fields is CDR3 length, clone size, J gene, D gene, V gene, CDR3 protein, CDR3 DNA. A D gene is named only where the DNA matches it firmly. Clone size, where shown, is once, few, many, or a class for clones that have expanded.

13	once	TRBJ1-1	NA	TRBV7-3	CASSPDRYTEAFF	TGTGCCAGCAGCCCGGACAGATACACTGAAGCTTTCTTT
15	NA	TRBJ2-1	TRBD2	TRBV24-1	CATSDPSGIDNEQFF	TGTGCCACCAGTGACCCTAGCGGGATTGACAATGAGCAGTTCTTC
13	NA	TRBJ1-1	TRBD1	TRBV28	CASIMGTGTEAFF	TGTGCCAGCATCATGGGGACAGGCACTGAAGCTTTCTTT
14	NA	TRBJ1-2	TRBD1	TRBV27	CASRSTGGINGYTF	TGTGCCAGCAGGTCGACAGGGGGCATTAATGGCTACACCTTC
17	NA	TRBJ2-2	TRBD2	TRBV11-2	CASSLELQREMGGELFF	TGTGCCAGCAGCTTAGAGTTGCAGCGGGAGATGGGCGGGGAGCTGTTTTTT
14	NA	TRBJ1-1	TRBD1	TRBV5-1	CASISGTGNTEAFF	TGCGCCAGCATCAGTGGGACAGGGAACACTGAAGCTTTCTTT
15	NA	TRBJ2-3	TRBD1	TRBV27	CASSLQGARADTQYF	TGTGCCAGCAGCCTACAGGGGGCTAGGGCAGATACGCAGTATTTT
14	NA	TRBJ2-5	TRBD2	TRBV29-1	CSVDPSGRLETQYF	TGCAGCGTCGACCCTAGCGGGAGACTGGAGACCCAGTACTTC
16	NA	TRBJ1-1	NA	TRBV7-8	CASSLTPGPGGTEAFF	TGTGCCAGCAGCTTAACCCCTGGCCCGGGGGGAACTGAAGCTTTCTTT
17	once	TRBJ2-5	TRBD1	TRBV24-1	CATSDSPGQGAMETQYF	TGTGCCACCAGTGATTCGCCGGGACAGGGGGCTATGGAGACCCAGTACTTC
12	NA	TRBJ1-1	NA	TRBV30	CAWPQGGTEAFF	TGTGCCTGGCCACAGGGAGGGACTGAAGCTTTCTTT
14	NA	TRBJ2-7	TRBD2	TRBV30	CAWSRTSGGYEQYF	TGTGCCTGGAGTAGGACTAGCGGAGGTTACGAGCAGTACTTC
15	NA	TRBJ2-7	TRBD2	TRBV7-8	CASSFGAGGPYEQYF	TGTGCCAGCAGCTTTGGGGCGGGAGGACCCTACGAGCAGTACTTC
14	NA	TRBJ2-1	NA	TRBV15	CATSRVSGYNEQFF	TGTGCCACCAGCAGAGTTAGCGGCTACAATGAGCAGTTCTTC
16	NA	TRBJ2-7	TRBD2	TRBV7-8	CASSLNGLAGGGEQYF	TGTGCCAGCAGCTTAAACGGACTAGCGGGAGGCGGCGAGCAGTACTTC
16	once	TRBJ1-3	NA	TRBV7-6	CASSFGGLSSGNTIYF	TGTGCCAGCAGCTTCGGGGGGTTAAGCTCTGGAAACACCATATATTTT
14	NA	TRBJ1-2	NA	TRBV3-1/TRBV3-2	CASSQGRGRYGYTF	TGTGCCAGCAGCCAAGGTAGGGGAAGATATGGCTACACCTTC
14	NA	TRBJ1-2	NA	TRBV10-2	CASSESTEVYGYTF	TGCGCCAGCAGTGAGTCGACAGAGGTCTATGGCTACACCTTC
15	NA	TRBJ2-7	TRBD2	TRBV9	CASSVGSGIQYEQYF	TGTGCCAGCAGCGTCGGAAGCGGGATCCAGTACGAGCAGTACTTC
16	NA	TRBJ2-1	TRBD2	TRBV9	CASSRTSGRGYNEQFF	TGTGCCAGCAGCCGGACTAGCGGGAGGGGTTACAATGAGCAGTTCTTC
13	NA	TRBJ1-2	NA	TRBV3-1/TRBV3-2	CASSQTATYGYTF	TGTGCCAGCAGCCAGACAGCCACCTATGGCTACACCTTC
15	NA	TRBJ2-1	NA	TRBV19	CASSRVGAVLDEQFF	TGTGCCAGTAGTAGGGTTGGGGCTGTTCTAGATGAGCAGTTCTTC
15	once	TRBJ1-3	NA	TRBV15	CATSRDPGEGNTIYF	TGTGCCACCAGCAGAGATCCAGGGGAAGGAAACACCATATATTTT
14	NA	TRBJ2-3	NA	TRBV24-1	CATSVTGPTDTQYF	TGTGCCACCAGTGTTACAGGGCCCACAGATACGCAGTATTTT
13	NA	TRBJ1-2	NA	TRBV18	CASSRGTADGYTF	TGTGCCAGCTCACGCGGGACGGCAGATGGCTACACCTTC
15	NA	TRBJ2-5	NA	TRBV19	CASSPGGRAQETQYF	TGTGCCAGTTCCCCCGGGGGACGCGCCCAAGAGACCCAGTACTTC
15	once	TRBJ2-3	NA	TRBV5-1	CASSLGGQNTDTQYF	TGCGCCAGCAGCTTAGGGGGACAAAACACAGATACGCAGTATTTT
15	NA	TRBJ2-1	TRBD2	TRBV6-5	CASSGLAGGRNEQFF	TGTGCCAGCAGCGGACTAGCGGGAGGGCGAAATGAGCAGTTCTTC
13	once	TRBJ2-2	NA	TRBV11-3	CASTTGTGGELFF	TGTGCCAGCACTACAGGGACGGGCGGGGAGCTGTTTTTT
14	NA	TRBJ2-5	NA	TRBV6-1	CASSEGAGRETQYF	TGTGCCAGCAGTGAAGGAGCAGGGAGGGAGACCCAGTACTTC
16	NA	TRBJ2-7	TRBD2	TRBV27	CASSSPTSGRSYEQYF	TGTGCCAGCAGTTCCCCTACTAGCGGGAGGTCCTACGAGCAGTACTTC
16	once	TRBJ1-3	TRBD1	TRBV6-2/TRBV6-3	CASSPFGQGIGNTIYF	TGTGCCAGCAGTCCCTTTGGACAGGGGATTGGAAACACCATATATTTT
15	once	TRBJ1-1	NA	TRBV10-2	CASSARGMRDTEAFF	TGCGCCAGCAGTGCACGGGGGATGAGGGACACTGAAGCTTTCTTT
14	NA	TRBJ1-3	TRBD1	TRBV28	CASSVPGQLNTIYF	TGTGCCAGCAGTGTACCGGGACAGTTAAACACCATATATTTT
13	NA	TRBJ1-1	NA	TRBV30	CAWARISVTEAFF	TGTGCCTGGGCGAGGATATCGGTCACTGAAGCTTTCTTT
14	NA	TRBJ1-1	NA	TRBV7-9	CASSLGRGNTEAFF	TGTGCCAGCAGCTTAGGGCGGGGGAACACTGAAGCTTTCTTT
13	few	TRBJ2-5	NA	TRBV10-1	CASSQGFQETQYF	TGCGCCAGCTCGCAGGGGTTCCAAGAGACCCAGTACTTC
13	once	TRBJ1-3	TRBD1	TRBV27	CASRATGGNTIYF	TGTGCCAGCAGAGCGACAGGGGGCAACACCATATATTTT
13	NA	TRBJ1-2	NA	TRBV28	CASGWGQGIDYTF	TGTGCCAGCGGCTGGGGCCAGGGCATCGACTACACCTTC
17	NA	TRBJ2-3	TRBD2	TRBV29-1	CSATGSGGGTSPDTQYF	TGCAGCGCCACCGGCTCCGGTGGGGGGACTAGTCCAGATACGCAGTATTTT
17	few	TRBJ2-2	NA	TRBV24-1	CATSGGGIGRYTGELFF	TGTGCCACCAGTGGAGGCGGGATCGGTCGGTACACCGGGGAGCTGTTTTTT
15	NA	TRBJ2-1	NA	TRBV19	CASSIVRLGYNEQFF	TGTGCCAGTAGTATAGTTAGACTAGGCTACAATGAGCAGTTCTTC
15	NA	TRBJ2-7	NA	TRBV6-4	CASSENGICPYEQYF	TGTGCCAGCAGTGAGAACGGGATCTGCCCCTACGAGCAGTACTTC
15	NA	TRBJ2-5	TRBD2	TRBV7-9	CASSLGLAGAETQYF	TGTGCCAGCAGCTTAGGACTAGCGGGAGCAGAGACCCAGTACTTC